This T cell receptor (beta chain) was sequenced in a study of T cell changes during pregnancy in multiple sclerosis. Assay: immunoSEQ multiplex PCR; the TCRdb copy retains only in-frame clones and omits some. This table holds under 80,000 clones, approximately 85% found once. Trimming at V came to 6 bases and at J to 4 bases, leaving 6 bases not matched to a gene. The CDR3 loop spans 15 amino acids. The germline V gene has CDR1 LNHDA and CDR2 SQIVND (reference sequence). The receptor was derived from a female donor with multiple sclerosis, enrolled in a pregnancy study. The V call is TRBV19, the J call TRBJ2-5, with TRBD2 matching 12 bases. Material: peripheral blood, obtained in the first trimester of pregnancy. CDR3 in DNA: TGTGCCAGTAGGTCCCTAGCGGGAGGGGGAGAGACCCAGTACTTC. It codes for CASRSLAGGGETQYF.